The clone carrying this TCR beta chain was observed a handful of times. Antigen unknown. V was pared by 0 bases and J by 9 bases, with 13 bases of the junction left unmatched. The CDR3 is 17 residues long. The V gene's germline CDR1 is LGHNT and CDR2 FRNRAP. Using its own MiXCR run on the 5' RACE reads, TCRdb lists one record per CDR3 protein. The top ten hold approximately 0.52% of the sample, which has about 530,000 distinct CDR3 sequences, around 24% seen once. This specimen belongs to a study of identical twins. Findings of the study overall: The abundant beta clonotypes from cord blood had fewer insertions, and memory repertoires had none of this.

Separately, the same data were catalogued under a study of yellow fever vaccine responses in identical twins.

The TCR was taken from a woman under 30 in good health. The rearrangement uses TRBV12-5 and TRBJ2-1; 8 positions match TRBD2. Sample: CD4+ T cells sorted from blood. In nucleotides, the CDR3 is TGTGCTAGTGGTTTGGTACAGGTAAACGGGAGGGTGGGTGAGCAGTTCTTC. Translated, it gives CASGLVQVNGRVGEQFF.